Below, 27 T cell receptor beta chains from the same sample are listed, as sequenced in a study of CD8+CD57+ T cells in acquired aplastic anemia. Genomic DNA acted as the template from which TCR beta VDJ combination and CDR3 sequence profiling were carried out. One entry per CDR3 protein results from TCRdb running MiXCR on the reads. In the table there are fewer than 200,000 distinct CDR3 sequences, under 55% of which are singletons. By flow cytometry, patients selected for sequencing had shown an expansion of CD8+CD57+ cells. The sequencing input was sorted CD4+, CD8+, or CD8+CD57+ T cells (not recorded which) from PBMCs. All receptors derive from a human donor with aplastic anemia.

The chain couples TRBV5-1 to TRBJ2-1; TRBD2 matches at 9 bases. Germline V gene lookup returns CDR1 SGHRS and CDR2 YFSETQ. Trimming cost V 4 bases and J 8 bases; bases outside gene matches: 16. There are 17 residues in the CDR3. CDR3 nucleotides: TGCGCCAGCAGCCTCGGGACTAGCCCCCTCCGGGGCGATGAGCAGTTCTTC. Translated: CASSLGTSPLRGDEQFF.

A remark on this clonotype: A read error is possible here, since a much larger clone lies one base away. The CDR3 nucleotides read TGTGCCAGCAGCTTGGGGGGGACTTACTGCGAGCAGTACTTC. Its translation: CASSLGGTYCEQYF. The chain has TRBV5-4 and TRBJ2-7; D may be TRBD2 (6 bases). Germline V gene data show CDR1 as SGHNT and CDR2 as YYREEE (reference sequence). The CDR3 is made up of 14 amino acids. The germline V and J ends were trimmed by 0 bases and 6 bases, with 13 bases remaining between them.

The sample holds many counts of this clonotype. Here the CDR3 reads CASSGTGKYGYTF. In DNA, the CDR3 is TGTGCCAGCAGTGGGACAGGGAAATATGGCTACACCTTC. The chain carries TRBV3-1 and TRBJ1-2; 9 bases are a match to TRBD1. J gave up 5 bases and V 6 bases, and 4 bases lay outside the gene matches. This CDR3 contains 13 residues. CDR1 LGHDT and CDR2 YNNKEL come from the germline V gene (reference sequence). The full variable domain, in which reference TRBV3-1 and TRBJ1-2 provide the parts outside the CDR3, is DTAVSQTPKYLVTQMGNDKSIKCEQNLGHDTMYWYKQDSKKFLKIMFSYNNKELIINETVPNRFSPKSPDKAHLNLHINSLELGDSAVYFCASSGTGKYGYTFGSGTRLTVV.

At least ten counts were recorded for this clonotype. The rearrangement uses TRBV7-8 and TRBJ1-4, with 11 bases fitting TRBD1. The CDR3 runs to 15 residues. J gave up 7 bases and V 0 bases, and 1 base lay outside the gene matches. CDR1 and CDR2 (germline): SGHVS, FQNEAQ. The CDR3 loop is CASSLAGTGGEKLFF. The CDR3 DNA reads TGTGCCAGCAGCTTAGCGGGGACAGGGGGTGAAAAACTGTTTTTT.

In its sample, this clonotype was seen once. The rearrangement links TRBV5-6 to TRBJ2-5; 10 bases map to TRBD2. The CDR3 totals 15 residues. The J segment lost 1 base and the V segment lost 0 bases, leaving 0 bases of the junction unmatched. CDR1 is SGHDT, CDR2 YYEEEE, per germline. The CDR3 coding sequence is TGTGCCAGCAGCTTGGCTAGCGGGGGCCAAGAGACCCAGTACTTC. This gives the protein CASSLASGGQETQYF.

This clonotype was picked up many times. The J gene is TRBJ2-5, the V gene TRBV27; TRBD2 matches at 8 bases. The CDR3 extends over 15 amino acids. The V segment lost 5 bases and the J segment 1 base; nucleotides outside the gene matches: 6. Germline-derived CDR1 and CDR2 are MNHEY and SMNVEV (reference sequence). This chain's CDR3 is CASSPRTSSQETQYF. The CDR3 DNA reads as TGTGCCAGCAGTCCCCGGACTAGCAGCCAAGAGACCCAGTACTTC.

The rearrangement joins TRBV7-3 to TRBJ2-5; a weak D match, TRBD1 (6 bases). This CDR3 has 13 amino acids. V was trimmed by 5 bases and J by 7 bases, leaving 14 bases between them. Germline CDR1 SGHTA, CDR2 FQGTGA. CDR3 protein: CASSRGQQGTQYF. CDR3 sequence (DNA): TGTGCCAGCAGCCGCGGACAGCAGGGGACCCAGTACTTC.

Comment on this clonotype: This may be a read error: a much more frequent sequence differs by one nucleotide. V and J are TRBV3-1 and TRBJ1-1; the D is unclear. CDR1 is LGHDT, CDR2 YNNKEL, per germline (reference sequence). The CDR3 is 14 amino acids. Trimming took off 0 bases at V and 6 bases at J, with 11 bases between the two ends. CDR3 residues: CASSQDPDSAEAFF. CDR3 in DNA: TGTGCCAGCAGCCAAGACCCGGACTCCGCTGAAGCTTTCTTT.

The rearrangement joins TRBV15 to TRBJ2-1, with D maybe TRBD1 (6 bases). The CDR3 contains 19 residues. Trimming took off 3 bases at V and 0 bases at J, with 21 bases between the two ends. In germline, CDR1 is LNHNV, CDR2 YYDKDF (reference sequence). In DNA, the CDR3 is TGTGCCACCAGCAGCCCCACTCAACACAGGGTTAGCTCCTACAATGAGCAGTTCTTC. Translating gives CATSSPTQHRVSSYNEQFF.

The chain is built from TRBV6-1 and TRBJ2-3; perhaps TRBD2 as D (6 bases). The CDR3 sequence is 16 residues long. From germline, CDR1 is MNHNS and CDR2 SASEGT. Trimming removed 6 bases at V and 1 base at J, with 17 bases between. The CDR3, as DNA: TGTGCCAGCAGCCCCGCGAGTTGGGGGGGCACAGATACGCAGTATTTT. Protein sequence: CASSPASWGGTDTQYF.

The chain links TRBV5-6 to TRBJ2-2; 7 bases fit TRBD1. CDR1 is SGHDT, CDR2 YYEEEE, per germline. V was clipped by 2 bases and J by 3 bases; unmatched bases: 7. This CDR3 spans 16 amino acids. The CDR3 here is CASSFASQGDTGELFF. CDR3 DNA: TGTGCCAGCAGCTTTGCGAGTCAGGGGGACACCGGGGAGCTGTTTTTT. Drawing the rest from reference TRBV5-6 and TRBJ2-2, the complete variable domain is DAGVTQSPTHLIKTRGQQVTLRCSPKSGHDTVSWYQQALGQGPQFIFQYYEEEERQRGNFPDRFSGHQFPNYSSELNVNALLLGDSALYLCASSFASQGDTGELFFGEGSRLTVL.

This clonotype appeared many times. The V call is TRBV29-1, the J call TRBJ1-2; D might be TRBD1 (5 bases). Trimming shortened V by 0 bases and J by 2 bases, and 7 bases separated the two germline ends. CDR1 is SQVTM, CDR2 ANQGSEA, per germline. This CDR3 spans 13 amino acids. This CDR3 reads CSVEDPGNYGYTF. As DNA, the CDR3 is TGCAGCGTTGAAGATCCAGGGAACTATGGCTACACCTTC.

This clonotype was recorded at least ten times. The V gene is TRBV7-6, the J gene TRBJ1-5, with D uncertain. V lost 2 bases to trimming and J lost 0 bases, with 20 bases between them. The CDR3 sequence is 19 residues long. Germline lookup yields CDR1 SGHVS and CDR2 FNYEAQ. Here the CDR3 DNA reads TGTGCCAGCAGCTTAATTCCTCCCCTAGGAAAATATAGCAATCAGCCCCAGCATTTT. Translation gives CASSLIPPLGKYSNQPQHF.

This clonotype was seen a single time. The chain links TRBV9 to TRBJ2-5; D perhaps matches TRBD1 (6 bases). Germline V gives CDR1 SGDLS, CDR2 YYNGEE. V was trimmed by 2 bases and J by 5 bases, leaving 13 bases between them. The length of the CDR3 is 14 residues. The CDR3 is CASSVQGRGETQYF. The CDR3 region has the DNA TGTGCCAGCAGCGTTCAGGGAAGGGGGGAGACCCAGTACTTC.

CDR3 region: CASRSPRGGLHSGNTIYF. In DNA form, the CDR3 reads TGTGCCAGCAGAAGTCCTAGGGGGGGCCTCCACTCTGGAAACACCATATATTTT. The chain is built from TRBV6-1 and TRBJ1-3; weak D call: TRBD1 (6 bases). This CDR3 contains 18 residues. With 6 bases removed from V and 0 bases from J, the gap between germline ends came to 21 bases. From germline, CDR1 is MNHNS and CDR2 SASEGT.

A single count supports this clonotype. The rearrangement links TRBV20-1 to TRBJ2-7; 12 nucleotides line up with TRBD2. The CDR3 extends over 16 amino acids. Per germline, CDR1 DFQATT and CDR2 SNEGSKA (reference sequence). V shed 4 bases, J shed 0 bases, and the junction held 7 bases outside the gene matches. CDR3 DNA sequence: TGCAGTGCTAAACCTAGCGGGGGGGCTCTCTCCTACGAGCAGTACTTC. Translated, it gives CSAKPSGGALSYEQYF.

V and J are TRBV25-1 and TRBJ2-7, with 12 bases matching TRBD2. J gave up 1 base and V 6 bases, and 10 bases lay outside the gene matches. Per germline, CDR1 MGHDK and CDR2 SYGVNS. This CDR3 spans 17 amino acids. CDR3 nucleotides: TGTGCCAGCAGCCAAGTGGTCGGACTAGCGGGATCCTACGAGCAGTACTTC. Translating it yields CASSQVVGLAGSYEQYF.

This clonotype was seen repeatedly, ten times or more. This CDR3 is CASSQVGFVTGDLNEQFF. For the CDR3, the DNA is TGTGCCAGCAGCCAAGTTGGTTTCGTGACAGGCGACCTCAATGAGCAGTTCTTC. This sequence joins TRBV14 and TRBJ2-1, with D possibly TRBD1 on 6 matching bases. The CDR3 totals 18 residues. CDR1 and CDR2 from the germline V gene are SGHDN and FVKESK. Trimming removed 1 base from V and 6 bases from J, with 22 bases in between. Complete variable domain (other parts from reference TRBV14 and TRBJ2-1): EAGVTQFPSHSVIEKGQTVTLRCDPISGHDNLYWYRRVMGKEIKFLLHFVKESKQDESGMPNNRFLAERTGGTYSTLKVQPAELEDSGVYFCASSQVGFVTGDLNEQFFGPGTRLTVL.

CDR3 loop: CASSGQGGEQYF. CDR3 nucleotide sequence: TGTGCCAGCAGTGGACAGGGGGGCGAGCAGTACTTC. The rearrangement uses TRBV2 and TRBJ2-7; 9 bases map to TRBD1. V lost 4 bases and J lost 6; bases outside the gene matches: 1. CDR1 is SNHLY, CDR2 FYNNEI, per germline. This CDR3 is 12 amino acids long.

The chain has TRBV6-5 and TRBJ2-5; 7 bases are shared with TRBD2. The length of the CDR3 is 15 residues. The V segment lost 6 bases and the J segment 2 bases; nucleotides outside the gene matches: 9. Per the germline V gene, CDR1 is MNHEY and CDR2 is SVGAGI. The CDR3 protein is CASRPDGREQETQYF. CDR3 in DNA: TGTGCCAGCAGGCCCGATGGGCGGGAGCAAGAGACCCAGTACTTC.

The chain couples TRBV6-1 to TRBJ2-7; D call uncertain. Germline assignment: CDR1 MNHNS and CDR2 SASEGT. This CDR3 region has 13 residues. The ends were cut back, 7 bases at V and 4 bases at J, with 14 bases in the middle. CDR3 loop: CASTGLVRYEQYF. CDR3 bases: TGTGCCAGCACTGGGTTGGTGCGTTACGAGCAGTACTTC.

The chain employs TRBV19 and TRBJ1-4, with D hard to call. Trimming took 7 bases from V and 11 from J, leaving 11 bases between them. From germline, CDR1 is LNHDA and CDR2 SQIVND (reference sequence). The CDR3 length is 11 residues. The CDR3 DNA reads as TGTGCCAGTAACAATGGACCCAAACTGTTTTTT. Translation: CASNNGPKLFF.

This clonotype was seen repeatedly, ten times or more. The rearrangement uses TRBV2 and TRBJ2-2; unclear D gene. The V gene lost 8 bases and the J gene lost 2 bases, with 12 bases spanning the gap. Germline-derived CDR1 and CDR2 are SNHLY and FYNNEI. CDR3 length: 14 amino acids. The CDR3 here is CASSSLINTGELFF. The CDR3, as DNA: TGTGCCAGCTCCTCCCTTATCAACACCGGGGAGCTGTTTTTT.

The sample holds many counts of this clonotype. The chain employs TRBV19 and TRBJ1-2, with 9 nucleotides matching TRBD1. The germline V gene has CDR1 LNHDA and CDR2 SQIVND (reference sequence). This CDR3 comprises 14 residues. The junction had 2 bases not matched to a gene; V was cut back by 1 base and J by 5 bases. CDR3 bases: TGTGCCAGTAGTATAGGGGACAGGGAGTATGGCTACACCTTC. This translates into CASSIGDREYGYTF.

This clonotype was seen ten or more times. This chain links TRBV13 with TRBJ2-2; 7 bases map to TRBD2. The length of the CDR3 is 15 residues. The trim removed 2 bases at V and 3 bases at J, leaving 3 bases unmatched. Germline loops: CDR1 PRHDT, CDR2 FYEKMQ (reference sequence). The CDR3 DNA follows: TGTGCCAGCAGCTTACGACTAGCCCACACCGGGGAGCTGTTTTTT. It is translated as CASSLRLAHTGELFF.

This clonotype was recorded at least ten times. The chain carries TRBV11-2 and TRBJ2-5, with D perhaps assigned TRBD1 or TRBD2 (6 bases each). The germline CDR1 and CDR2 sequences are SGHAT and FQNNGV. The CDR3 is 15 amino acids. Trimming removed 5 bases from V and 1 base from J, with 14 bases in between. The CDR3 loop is CASSRLQGGQETQYF. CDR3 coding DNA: TGTGCCAGCAGCCGATTACAGGGAGGCCAAGAGACCCAGTACTTC.

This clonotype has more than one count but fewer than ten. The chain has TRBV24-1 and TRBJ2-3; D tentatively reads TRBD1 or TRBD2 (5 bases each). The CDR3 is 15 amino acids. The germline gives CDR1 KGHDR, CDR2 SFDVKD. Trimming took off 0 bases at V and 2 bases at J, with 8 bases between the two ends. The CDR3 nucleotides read TGTGCCACCAGTGATTTGCGGGACGACACAGATACGCAGTATTTT. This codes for CATSDLRDDTDTQYF.